This T cell receptor (beta chain) stems from a study of T cell responses to AZD1222 COVID-19 vaccine (dated by TCRdb to the early 2020s). Background on the whole study: TCR sequencing was performed for fewer than 250 trial participants, of whom about 200 were given two doses of AZD1222 and some 26 were given two doses of MenACWY control vaccine. Trial participants were enrolled into age subgroups of 18-55, 56-69 and 70-plus years, which contained roughly 150, 30 and 60 TCR-sequenced participants, respectively. Paper-wide results and their limitations: The 56-69-year group was small, and its depth increase did not reach significance, likely because of low power. Conclusions about previously exposed vaccinees were limited because only six AZD1222 recipients were SARS-CoV-2 seropositive at baseline. A significant rise in spike-specific TCR breadth and depth was observed after two AZD1222 doses relative to day 0 and relative to MenACWY recipients. Reportedly, close to half of the unique spike-specific TCRs recognized epitopes lying outside the regions that are mutated in the B.1.351 and B.1.1.7 variants. Most participants were white British and females outnumbered males, and the authors suggested that clonal diversity may have been underestimated. The vaccine-associated CD4 TCRs covered the entire spike protein, and the dominant responses fell in regions 160-218 and 743-854. No day 14 peak-response samples were available, so repertoires were characterized only after the peak T cell response.

The CDR3 regions of human TCRbeta chains were analyzed by immunosequencing. The original methods were these. Repertoire TCRs were checked for matches against a reference library of SARS-CoV-2-specific TCRs that had been generated using the MIRA antigen-specificity platform. Breadth was defined as the fraction of unique TCRs that were SARS-CoV-2-associated. Depth was defined as the fraction of total T cells that were SARS-CoV-2-associated. Using the MIRA data, each spike-specific TCR was assigned both to the spike region to which the TCR was reactive and to a CD4 or CD8 class. Log10-transformed breadth and depth values were compared by one-way ANOVA with Sidak's multiple comparisons tests. Held by TCRdb, this immuneACCESS table contains in-frame sequences only and omits some clones. Under half of the omission traces to an unresolved V gene where checked; the cause of the rest is unknown. Clone size and the V and J calls come from that table; the DNA yielded D and trimming. The sample has about 110,000 clones on record, around 87% of them singletons. The ten top clones hold about 4.6% of the sample.

This sample's time point label indicates: about 28 days (+/-7) after the second vaccine dose. AZD1222 recipients whose second dose came at about 4 weeks and those whose second dose came at about 12 weeks were combined into one group, since spike-specific TCR depth and breadth did not differ between the two schedules. Vaccinee samples came from UK trials COV001 and COV002, including a single-blind randomized controlled phase 2/3 trial of AZD1222 (ChAdOx1 nCoV-19) in healthy adults. For TCRbeta chain sequencing, PBMC samples from trial participants were taken at day 0 and at day 28 after the second dose. Remarks on this clone: Its antigen is unknown. An end of the junction does not agree with germline; a read error may underlie this.

The TCR comes from an adult who received the AZD1222 COVID-19 vaccine. The starting material was peripheral blood, obtained 28 days after the second AZD1222 dose.

The DNA sequence is TGTGCCAGCAGCTTAGGTGGACGGGGGCCTTCAGCCCGCTTC. It is translated as CASSLGGRGPSARF. Recombination connected TRBV7-9 to TRBJ2-7, with the D gene tentatively TRBD1 or TRBD2, based on 6 matching bases in each. Counted from cysteine to phenylalanine, this CDR3 has 14 amino acids. This entry keeps only the CDR3 DNA: 42 bases, framed from base 1. CDR1 and CDR2 were assigned from the germline V gene (reference sequence) as SEHNR and FQNEAQ. The CDR3 plus the reference TRBV7-9 and TRBJ2-7 genes for the other parts give the full variable domain: DTGVSQNPRHKITKRGQNVTFRCDPISEHNRLYWYRQTLGQGPEFLTYFQNEAQLEKSRLLSDRFSAERPKGSFSTLEIQRTEQGDSAMYLCASSLGGRGPSARFGPGTRLTVT.